This T cell receptor (beta chain) appears in the sequencing data of a study of T-cell reconstitution after alpha-beta-depleted transplantation in children. A library of TCRbeta sequences, prepared with unique molecular identifiers, was generated. TCRdb used MiXCR to reprocess the PCR reads, holding one entry per CDR3 protein. This table has roughly 180,000 distinct CDR3 sequences, more than 12% appearing once. This CDR3 contains 15 residues. V lost 5 bases, J lost 0 bases, and 12 bases lay in between. Germline V lookup: CDR1 SGHRS, CDR2 YFSETQ. The genes are TRBV5-1 and TRBJ1-5, with unresolved D. This specimen was PBMCs from the stem cell graft donor, taken from the stem cell graft. The receptor was isolated from a human donor who donated a stem cell graft to a child with acute lymphoblastic leukemia. The CDR3 bases are TGCGCCAGCAGAACGACACCCTCTAGCAATCAGCCCCAGCATTTT. Its translation: CASRTTPSSNQPQHF.